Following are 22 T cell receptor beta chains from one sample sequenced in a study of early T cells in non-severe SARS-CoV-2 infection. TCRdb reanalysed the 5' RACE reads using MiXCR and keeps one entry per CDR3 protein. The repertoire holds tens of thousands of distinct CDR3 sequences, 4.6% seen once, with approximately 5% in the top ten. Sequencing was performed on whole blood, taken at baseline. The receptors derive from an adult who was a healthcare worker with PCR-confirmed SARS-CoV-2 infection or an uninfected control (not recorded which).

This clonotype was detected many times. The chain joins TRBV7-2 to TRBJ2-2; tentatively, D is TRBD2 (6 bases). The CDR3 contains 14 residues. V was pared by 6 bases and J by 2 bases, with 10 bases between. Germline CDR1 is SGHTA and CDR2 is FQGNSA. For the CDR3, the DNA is TGTGCCAGCAGACCGGGGGTAAACACCGGGGAGCTGTTTTTT. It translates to CASRPGVNTGELFF. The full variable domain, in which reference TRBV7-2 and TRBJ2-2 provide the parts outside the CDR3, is GAGVSQSPSNKVTEKGKDVELRCDPISGHTALYWYRQSLGQGLEFLIYFQGNSAPDKSGLPSDRFSAERTGGSVSTLTIQRTQQEDSAVYLCASRPGVNTGELFFGEGSRLTVL.

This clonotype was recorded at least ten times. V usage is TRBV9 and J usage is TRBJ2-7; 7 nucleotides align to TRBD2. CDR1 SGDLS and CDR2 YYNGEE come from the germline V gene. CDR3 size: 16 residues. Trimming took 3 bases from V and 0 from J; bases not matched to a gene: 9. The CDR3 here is CASSASTRTSSYEQYF. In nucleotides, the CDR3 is TGTGCCAGCAGCGCTTCGACTAGGACTAGCTCCTACGAGCAGTACTTC.

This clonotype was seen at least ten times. This CDR3 is CASSLNPGLALGEQFF. In DNA, the CDR3 is TGTGCCAGCAGCTTAAACCCGGGACTAGCGCTTGGTGAGCAGTTCTTC. V and J are TRBV7-9 and TRBJ2-1; 10 nucleotides match TRBD2. Losses at the gene ends were 2 bases for V and 9 bases for J; bases not matched to a gene: 10. CDR3 length: 16 amino acids. Looked up from germline, CDR1 is SEHNR and CDR2 is FQNEAQ (reference sequence). Using reference TRBV7-9 and TRBJ2-1 for the parts outside the CDR3, the full variable domain is DTGVSQNPRHKITKRGQNVTFRCDPISEHNRLYWYRQTLGQGPEFLTYFQNEAQLEKSRLLSDRFSAERPKGSFSTLEIQRTEQGDSAMYLCASSLNPGLALGEQFFGPGTRLTVL.

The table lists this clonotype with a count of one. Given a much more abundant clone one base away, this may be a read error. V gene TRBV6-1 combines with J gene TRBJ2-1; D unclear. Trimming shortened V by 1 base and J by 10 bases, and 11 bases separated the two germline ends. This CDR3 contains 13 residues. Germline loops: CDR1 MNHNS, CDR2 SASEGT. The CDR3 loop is CASSEGPAYEQFF. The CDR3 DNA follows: TGTGCCAGCAGTGAAGGGCCCGCGTACGAGCAGTTCTTC.

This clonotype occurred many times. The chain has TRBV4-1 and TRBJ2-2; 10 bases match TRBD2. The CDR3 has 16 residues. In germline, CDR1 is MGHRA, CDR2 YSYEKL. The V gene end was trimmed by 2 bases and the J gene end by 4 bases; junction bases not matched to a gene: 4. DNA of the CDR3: TGCGCCAGCAGCCAACCTAGCGGGAGCAGCACCGGGGAGCTGTTTTTT. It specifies CASSQPSGSSTGELFF.

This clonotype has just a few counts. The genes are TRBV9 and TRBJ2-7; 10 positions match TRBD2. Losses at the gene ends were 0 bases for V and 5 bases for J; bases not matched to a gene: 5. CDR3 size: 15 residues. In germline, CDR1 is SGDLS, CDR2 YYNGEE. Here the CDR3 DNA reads TGTGCCAGCAGCGTAGGCCTAGCGGGAGATCACGAGCAGTACTTC. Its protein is CASSVGLAGDHEQYF.

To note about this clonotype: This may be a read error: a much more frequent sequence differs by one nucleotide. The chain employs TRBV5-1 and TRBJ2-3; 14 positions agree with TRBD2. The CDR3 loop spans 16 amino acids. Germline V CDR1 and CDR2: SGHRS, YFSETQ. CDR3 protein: CASSSRLAGGMDTRYF. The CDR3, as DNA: TGCGCCAGCAGCTCTAGACTAGCGGGAGGGATGGATACGCGGTATTTT.

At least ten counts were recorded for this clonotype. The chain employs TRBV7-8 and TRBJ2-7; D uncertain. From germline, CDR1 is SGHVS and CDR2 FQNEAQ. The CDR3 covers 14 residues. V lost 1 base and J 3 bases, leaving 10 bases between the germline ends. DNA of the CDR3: TGTGCCAGCAGCTTAGGTGCGTCATACTACGAGCAGTACTTC. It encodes CASSLGASYYEQYF.

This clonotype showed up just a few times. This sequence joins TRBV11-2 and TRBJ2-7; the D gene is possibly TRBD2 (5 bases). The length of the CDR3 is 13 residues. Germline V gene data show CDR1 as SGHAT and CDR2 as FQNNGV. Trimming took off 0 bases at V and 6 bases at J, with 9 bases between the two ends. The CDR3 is CASSLEAGGEQYF. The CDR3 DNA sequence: TGTGCCAGCAGCTTAGAGGCGGGCGGCGAGCAGTACTTC.

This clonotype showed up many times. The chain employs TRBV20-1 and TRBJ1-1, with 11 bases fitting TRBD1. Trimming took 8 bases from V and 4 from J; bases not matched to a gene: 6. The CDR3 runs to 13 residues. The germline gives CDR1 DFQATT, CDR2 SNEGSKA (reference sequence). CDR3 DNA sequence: TGCAGTACACTCGGGACAGGGGGCACTGAAGCTTTCTTT. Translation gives CSTLGTGGTEAFF.

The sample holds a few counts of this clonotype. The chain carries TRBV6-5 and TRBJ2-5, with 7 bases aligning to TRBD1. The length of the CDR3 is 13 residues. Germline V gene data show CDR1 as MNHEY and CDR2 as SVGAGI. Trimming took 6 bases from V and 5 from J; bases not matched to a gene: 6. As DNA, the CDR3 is TGTGCCAGCAGACAGGGGTCGGGGGAGACCCAGTACTTC. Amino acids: CASRQGSGETQYF.

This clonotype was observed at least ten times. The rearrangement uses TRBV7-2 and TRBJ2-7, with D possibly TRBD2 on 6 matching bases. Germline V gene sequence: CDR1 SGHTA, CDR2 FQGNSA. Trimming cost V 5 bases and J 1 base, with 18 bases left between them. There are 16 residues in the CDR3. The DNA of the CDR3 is TGTGCCAGCAGCCCCTCCGACTTAGGAGGGTCCTACGAGCAGTACTTC. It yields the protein CASSPSDLGGSYEQYF.

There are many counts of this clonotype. DNA for the CDR3: TGTGCCAGCAGCGCTTCCGGGACCGGGCCCGGGGAGCTGTTTTTT. Protein product: CASSASGTGPGELFF. The rearrangement links TRBV2 to TRBJ2-2; either TRBD1 or TRBD2 may supply D (5 bases each). Trimming left V 6 bases short and J 6 bases short, with 17 bases between. CDR3 length: 15 amino acids. From germline, CDR1 is SNHLY and CDR2 FYNNEI.

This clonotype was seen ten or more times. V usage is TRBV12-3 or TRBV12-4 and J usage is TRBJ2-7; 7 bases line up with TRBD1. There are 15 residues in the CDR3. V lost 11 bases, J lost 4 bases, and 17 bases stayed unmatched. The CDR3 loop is CARDSRCSPSYEQYF. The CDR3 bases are TGTGCCCGGGACAGTCGTTGCTCCCCCTCGTACGAGCAGTACTTC.

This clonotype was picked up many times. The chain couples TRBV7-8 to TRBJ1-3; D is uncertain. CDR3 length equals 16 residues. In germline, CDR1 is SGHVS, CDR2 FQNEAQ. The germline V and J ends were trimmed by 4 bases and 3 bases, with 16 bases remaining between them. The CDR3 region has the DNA TGTGCCAGCAGCTACGGCGAGGGAGGAGGTGGAAACACCATATATTTT. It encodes CASSYGEGGGGNTIYF.

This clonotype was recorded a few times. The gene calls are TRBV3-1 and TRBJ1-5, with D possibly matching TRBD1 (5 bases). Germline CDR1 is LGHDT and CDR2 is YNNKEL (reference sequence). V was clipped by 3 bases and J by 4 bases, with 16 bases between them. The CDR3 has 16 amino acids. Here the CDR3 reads CASSQGVIQGNQPQHF. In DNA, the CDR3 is TGTGCCAGCAGCCAGGGGGTCATACAAGGTAATCAGCCCCAGCATTTT.

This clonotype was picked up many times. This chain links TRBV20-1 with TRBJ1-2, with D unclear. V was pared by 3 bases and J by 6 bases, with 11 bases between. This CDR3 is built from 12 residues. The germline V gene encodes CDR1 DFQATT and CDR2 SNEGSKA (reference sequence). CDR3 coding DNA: TGCAGTGCTAGCTGGCGGATCCATGGCTACACCTTC. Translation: CSASWRIHGYTF.

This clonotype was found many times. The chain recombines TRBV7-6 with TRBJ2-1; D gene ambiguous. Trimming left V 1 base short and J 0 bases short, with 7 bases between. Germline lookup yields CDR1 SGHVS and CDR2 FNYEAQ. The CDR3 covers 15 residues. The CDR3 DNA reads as TGTGCCAGCAGCTTAGTCCCCAGCTCCTACAATGAGCAGTTCTTC. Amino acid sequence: CASSLVPSSYNEQFF.

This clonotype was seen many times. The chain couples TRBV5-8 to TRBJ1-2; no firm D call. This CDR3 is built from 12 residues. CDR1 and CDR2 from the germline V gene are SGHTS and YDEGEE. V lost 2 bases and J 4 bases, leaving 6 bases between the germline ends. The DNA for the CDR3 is TGTGCCAGCAGCTTAGGCCCCTATGGCTACACCTTC. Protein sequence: CASSLGPYGYTF.

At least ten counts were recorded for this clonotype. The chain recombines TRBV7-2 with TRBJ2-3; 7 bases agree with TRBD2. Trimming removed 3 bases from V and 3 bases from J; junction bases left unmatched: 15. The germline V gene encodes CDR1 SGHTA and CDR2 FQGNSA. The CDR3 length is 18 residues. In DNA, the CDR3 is TGTGCCAGCAGCTTTAAGCGGGATACTATTGCTGGTACAGATACGCAGTATTTT. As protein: CASSFKRDTIAGTDTQYF.

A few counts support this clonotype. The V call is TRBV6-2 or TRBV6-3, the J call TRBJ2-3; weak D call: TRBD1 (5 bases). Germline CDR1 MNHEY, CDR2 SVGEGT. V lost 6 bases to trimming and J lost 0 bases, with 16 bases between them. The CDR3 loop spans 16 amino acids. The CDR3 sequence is CASSRTQGISTDTQYF. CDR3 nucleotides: TGTGCCAGCAGCCGAACCCAGGGAATTAGCACAGATACGCAGTATTTT.

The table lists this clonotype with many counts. CDR3 DNA: TGCGCCAGCAGCTTGTCTCGCTCGGGCTATGGCTACACCTTC. Translated: CASSLSRSGYGYTF. V gene TRBV5-1 combines with J gene TRBJ1-2; no firm D call. CDR1 is SGHRS, CDR2 YFSETQ, per germline. The CDR3 spans 14 residues. Trimming took off 1 base at V and 4 bases at J, with 11 bases between the two ends.